The rows below give T cell receptor beta chains drawn from one sample of a study of a mutant IDH1 vaccine in newly diagnosed glioma. Antigen specificity for these receptors is unknown. Measured with immunoSEQ multiplex PCR; TCRdb has only the in-frame clones, and not every one. The sample holds roughly 62,000 clones, 89% seen once. The sample here was PBMCs, taken from a glioma patient whose treatment included an IDH1 peptide vaccine. These receptors all stem from a man aged 35 to 55 with glioma. Both conserved end residues are part of each CDR3.

TRBJ1-2	TRBV11-2	CASSLTNQAYGYTF
TRBJ2-1	TRBV7-9	CASSLVLGTTGGYNEQFF
TRBJ1-4	TRBV6-6	CASSYVQGEKLFF
TRBJ2-2	TRBV7-9	CASSTRRASTGELFF
TRBJ2-1	TRBV7-8	CASSSDRGLAYEQFF
TRBJ2-2	TRBV29-1	CSVSTGQNTGELFF
TRBJ1-5	TRBV6-5	CASRLSGGNQPQHF
TRBJ1-6	TRBV5-1	CASSLQGHNSPLHF
TRBJ1-1	TRBV5-1	CASSLDRATTEAFF
TRBJ2-1	TRBV5-1	CASSLASGRTGNEQFF
TRBJ1-1	TRBV19	CASSTPRQANTEAFF
TRBJ2-1	TRBV19	CASSIDLGQGLRFF
TRBJ1-5	TRBV4-2	CASSQDRDQPQHF
TRBJ2-7	TRBV28	CASSHGTAYEQYF
TRBJ2-1	TRBV11-3	CASSRGTAIGFEQFF
TRBJ2-5	TRBV7-2	CASSLGGWLAGGGETQYF
TRBJ1-1	TRBV6-1	CASTLAWGNTEAFF
TRBJ2-3	TRBV7-9	CASSPGTGGRTDTQYF